What follows are 25 T cell receptor beta chains derived from one specimen sequenced in a study of blood T cell repertoires in COVID-19. Some clones are missing from TCRdb's copy, which holds only in-frame ones; the method was immunoSEQ multiplex PCR. The sample has under 200,000 clones; around 80% are singletons. Sequencing was performed on PBMCs or T cells enriched from blood (not recorded which). The receptors come from a woman aged 55-70 years who had recovered from COVID-19.

This clone has just a few counts. The V gene is TRBV5-4, the J gene TRBJ2-7, with D tentatively TRBD1 (6 bases). This CDR3 region has 17 residues. Between the trimmed V and J ends, which lost 0 bases and 0 bases, there was a span of 16 bases. The germline gives CDR1 SGHNT, CDR2 YYREEE (reference sequence). CDR3 region: CASSLDAGTRGSYEQYF. The CDR3 nucleotides read TGTGCCAGCAGCTTGGACGCCGGGACAAGAGGCTCCTACGAGCAGTACTTC.

J is TRBJ1-3 and V is TRBV5-1, with D uncertain. The CDR3 runs to 16 residues. CDR1 and CDR2 from the germline V gene are SGHRS and YFSETQ. Trimming cost V 0 bases and J 0 bases, with 10 bases left between them. The CDR3 region has the DNA TGCGCCAGCAGCTTGGATCCCACCGGCTCTGGAAACACCATATATTTT. Translation: CASSLDPTGSGNTIYF. Variable domain in full (rest from reference TRBV5-1 and TRBJ1-3): KAGVTQTPRYLIKTRGQQVTLSCSPISGHRSVSWYQQTPGQGLQFLFEYFSETQRNKGNFPGRFSGRQFSNSRSEMNVSTLELGDSALYLCASSLDPTGSGNTIYFGEGSWLTVV.

The chain employs TRBV1 and TRBJ2-1; TRBD2, the D gene given by the table, was not confirmed from the DNA. TRBV1 is deemed a pseudogene. The CDR3 consists of 15 residues. The CDR3 DNA is TGCACCAGCAGCCAAGTGGCGGCTAGCGGCAATGAGCAGTTCTTC. This codes for CTSSQVAASGNEQFF.

This clone was seen a handful of times. This chain connects TRBV29-1 to TRBJ1-1; D uncertain. Germline-derived CDR1 and CDR2 are SQVTM and ANQGSEA. The CDR3 is 12 residues long. The V end was cut by 8 bases, the J end by 0 bases, with 10 bases between. For the CDR3, the DNA is TGCAGCTTGGGAGGAATGAACACTGAAGCTTTCTTT. It is translated as CSLGGMNTEAFF.

V is TRBV5-4 and J is TRBJ2-5; the D gene is possibly TRBD2 (5 bases). Germline loops: CDR1 SGHNT, CDR2 YYREEE (reference sequence). Trimming left V 4 bases short and J 1 base short, with 17 bases between. The CDR3 length is 16 residues. The CDR3 nucleotides read TGTGCCAGCAGCCCTACGCCGACTACTATCCAAGAGACCCAGTACTTC. Translating gives CASSPTPTTIQETQYF.

V is TRBV3-1 (or the pseudogene TRBV3-2) and J is TRBJ1-1; D is undetermined. CDR1 is LGHDT, CDR2 YNNKEL, per germline (reference sequence). Trimming took off 1 base at V and 1 base at J, with 7 bases between the two ends. The CDR3 runs to 14 residues. The CDR3 coding sequence is TGTGCCAGCAGCCAAGGGGCCCCGAACACTGAAGCTTTCTTT. This translates into CASSQGAPNTEAFF.

This clone was counted a few times. This rearrangement joins TRBV30 to TRBJ1-3; possible D gene TRBD1, 5 bases. Trimming removed 3 bases at V and 4 bases at J, with 13 bases between. CDR3 length equals 14 residues. Germline loops: CDR1 GTSNPN, CDR2 SVGIG (reference sequence). CDR3 in amino acids: CAWRLKGAGNTIYF. CDR3 in DNA: TGTGCCTGGAGGCTTAAAGGGGCGGGAAACACCATATATTTT.

This chain's CDR3 is CASSVTSVQETQYF. The CDR3 DNA reads as TGTGCCAGCAGCGTGACTAGCGTTCAAGAGACCCAGTACTTC. The chain combines TRBV2 with TRBJ2-5, with 8 bases lining up with TRBD2. Germline V gene data show CDR1 as SNHLY and CDR2 as FYNNEI. Trimming at V came to 6 bases and at J to 2 bases, leaving 5 bases not matched to a gene. The CDR3 covers 14 residues.

The V and J genes are TRBV28 and TRBJ2-3; the match to TRBD2 covers 11 bases. J gave up 4 bases and V 7 bases, and 16 bases lay outside the gene matches. The germline gives CDR1 MDHEN, CDR2 SYDVKM. CDR3 length: 18 residues. CDR3 residues: CASNIAGGPEFYADTQYF. Written as DNA, the CDR3 is TGTGCCAGCAATATAGCGGGAGGGCCGGAATTCTACGCAGATACGCAGTATTTT.

The chain employs TRBV5-1 and TRBJ1-2, with 8 bases lining up with TRBD1. Trimming took 3 bases from V and 6 from J; bases not matched to a gene: 13. This CDR3 is 16 amino acids long. Germline V gene sequence: CDR1 SGHRS, CDR2 YFSETQ. The CDR3 here is CASSSWTGPKYDGYTF. CDR3 coding DNA: TGCGCCAGCAGCTCTTGGACAGGGCCTAAGTATGATGGCTACACCTTC. Full variable domain (rest looked up from reference TRBV5-1 and TRBJ1-2): KAGVTQTPRYLIKTRGQQVTLSCSPISGHRSVSWYQQTPGQGLQFLFEYFSETQRNKGNFPGRFSGRQFSNSRSEMNVSTLELGDSALYLCASSSWTGPKYDGYTFGSGTRLTVV.

The V and J genes are TRBV7-9 and TRBJ1-1, with D unclear. Trimming removed 4 bases from V and 4 bases from J, with 13 bases in between. CDR3 length: 14 residues. Germline values: CDR1 SEHNR, CDR2 FQNEAQ (reference sequence). The CDR3 spells CASSSLGSGTEAFF. In DNA form, the CDR3 reads TGTGCCAGCAGCTCCCTCGGTTCCGGCACTGAAGCTTTCTTT.

The rearrangement joins TRBV6-5 to TRBJ1-3; D is ambiguous. The germline gives CDR1 MNHEY, CDR2 SVGAGI. With 6 bases removed from V and 5 bases from J, the gap between germline ends came to 14 bases. The CDR3 length is 14 residues. The CDR3 DNA is TGTGCCAGCAGCACTCGGACTTATAGAAACACCATATATTTT. It yields the protein CASSTRTYRNTIYF.

The chain recombines TRBV2 with TRBJ2-1, with TRBD2 as a possible D gene (6 bases). CDR1 and CDR2 from the germline V gene are SNHLY and FYNNEI. The CDR3 consists of 15 residues. The ends were cut back, 3 bases at V and 0 bases at J, with 9 bases in the middle. CDR3 in DNA: TGTGCCAGCAGTGAGGAGGGTAGCTCCTACAATGAGCAGTTCTTC. Residues: CASSEEGSSYNEQFF.

This clone came up a few times. The gene calls are TRBV3-1 (or the pseudogene TRBV3-2) and TRBJ1-4; D might be TRBD1 (6 bases). Germline assignment: CDR1 LGHDT and CDR2 YNNKEL (reference sequence). The CDR3 contains 15 residues. The V gene lost 3 bases and the J gene lost 4 bases, with 12 bases spanning the gap. CDR3 sequence (DNA): TGTGCCAGCAGCCAGAGGGGGACGGGTAATGAAAAACTGTTTTTT. Translated, it gives CASSQRGTGNEKLFF.

The V call is TRBV7-9, the J call TRBJ1-4; D is possibly TRBD1 (5 bases). V lost 1 base and J 0 bases, leaving 15 bases between the germline ends. CDR3 length: 18 residues. Germline CDR1 and CDR2: SEHNR and FQNEAQ (reference sequence). The CDR3 DNA is TGTGCCAGCAGCTTAGGGCAGGGAAGAGGCGCAACTAATGAAAAACTGTTTTTT. This sequence encodes CASSLGQGRGATNEKLFF.

V and J are TRBV25-1 and TRBJ1-2; D is possibly TRBD1 (6 bases). Deletions cut 9 bases from V and 6 bases from J, with 11 bases between. From germline, CDR1 is MGHDK and CDR2 SYGVNS. This CDR3 is built from 11 residues. CDR3 DNA sequence: TGTGCCAGGGGCAGGGACAATGGCTACACCTTC. Protein: CARGRDNGYTF.

V usage is TRBV4-1 and J usage is TRBJ1-1; a possible D gene is TRBD1 (6 bases). From germline, CDR1 is MGHRA and CDR2 YSYEKL. Trimming stripped 6 bases from V and 10 bases from J, with 18 bases between. This CDR3 is 13 amino acids long. DNA of the CDR3: TGCGCCAGCAGTGCCAGGGAGAGGGGGTTAGCTTTCTTT. Amino acids: CASSARERGLAFF.

V usage is TRBV4-1 and J usage is TRBJ1-2; D gene ambiguous. The V gene's germline CDR1 is MGHRA and CDR2 YSYEKL. The V and J ends lost 2 bases and 4 bases respectively, with 14 bases between them. CDR3 size: 15 residues. CDR3 in amino acids: CASSQTRTSLYGYTF. The DNA for the CDR3 is TGCGCCAGCAGCCAAACGCGAACTAGCCTCTATGGCTACACCTTC.

The rearrangement links TRBV5-1 to TRBJ1-6, with D possibly TRBD1 on 6 matching bases. CDR3 length: 16 residues. V lost 7 bases and J lost 12, with 26 bases in between. Germline V lookup: CDR1 SGHRS, CDR2 YFSETQ. The CDR3 loop is CASRLRTVDFMGPLHF. The CDR3, as DNA: TGCGCCAGCCGCCTCCGGACAGTAGACTTCATGGGACCCCTCCACTTT.

The V gene is TRBV19, the J gene TRBJ2-1, with TRBD2 identical over 9 bases. CDR3 length: 15 residues. The junction had 5 bases not matched to a gene; V was cut back by 2 bases and J by 6 bases. Germline CDR1 LNHDA, CDR2 SQIVND (reference sequence). The CDR3 reads CASSILREGGNEQFF. CDR3 nucleotides: TGTGCCAGTAGTATATTGCGGGAGGGGGGCAATGAGCAGTTCTTC.

This clone was recorded only once. The chain has TRBV3-1 (or the pseudogene TRBV3-2) and TRBJ2-3, with 11 bases fitting TRBD2. CDR1 is LGHDT and CDR2 is YNNKEL in the germline V gene (reference sequence). This CDR3 has 15 amino acids. Trimming took 5 bases from V and 2 from J; bases not matched to a gene: 3. CDR3 in DNA: TGTGCCAGCAGCTCGACTAGCGGGACCACAGATACGCAGTATTTT. Translating it yields CASSSTSGTTDTQYF.

V usage is TRBV10-3 and J usage is TRBJ1-6; 8 nucleotides match TRBD1. The ends lost 3 bases at V and 8 bases at J; junction bases unmatched: 3. This CDR3 comprises 14 residues. Germline CDR1 and CDR2: ENHRY and SYGVKD. The CDR3 reads CAISETGGDSPLHF. The DNA for the CDR3 is TGTGCCATCAGTGAAACAGGGGGGGATTCACCCCTCCACTTT.

The J gene is TRBJ1-4, the V gene TRBV19; the match to TRBD1 covers 9 bases. From germline, CDR1 is LNHDA and CDR2 SQIVND (reference sequence). After removal of 4 bases from V and 8 bases from J, the junction contained 2 bases not matched to a gene. CDR3 length equals 13 residues. The DNA for the CDR3 is TGTGCCAGTAGTACGGACAGGGGCGAAAAACTGTTTTTT. Protein sequence: CASSTDRGEKLFF.

The V gene is TRBV9, the J gene TRBJ2-1; D ambiguous. CDR1 SGDLS and CDR2 YYNGEE come from the germline V gene. The CDR3 runs to 14 residues. Trimming pared 0 bases from V and 0 bases from J, leaving 4 bases between. CDR3 sequence: CASSVDSSYNEQFF. The CDR3 coding sequence is TGTGCCAGCAGCGTAGACAGCTCCTACAATGAGCAGTTCTTC. The full variable domain, with the rest looked up from reference TRBV9 and TRBJ2-1, is DSGVTQTPKHLITATGQRVTLRCSPRSGDLSVYWYQQSLDQGLQFLIQYYNGEERAKGNILERFSAQQFPDLHSELNLSSLELGDSALYFCASSVDSSYNEQFFGPGTRLTVL.

V usage is TRBV5-1 and J usage is TRBJ1-4; the match to TRBD1 covers 7 bases. The trim removed 3 bases at V and 7 bases at J, leaving 12 bases unmatched. The CDR3 totals 16 residues. CDR1 SGHRS and CDR2 YFSETQ come from the germline V gene. The CDR3 sequence is CASSSGGQRGGEKLFF. The DNA of the CDR3 is TGCGCCAGCAGCTCAGGGGGACAAAGGGGTGGTGAAAAACTGTTTTTT.